One and the same sample provided the 19 T cell receptor beta chains below, sequenced in a study of cytomegalovirus exposure and HLA in healthy donors. A multiplex PCR was run with 60 Vbeta primers and 13 Jbeta primers. Method: immunoSEQ multiplex PCR; TCRdb's copy keeps in-frame clones and lacks some. The table records 100,000 to 150,000 clones, around four fifths of them present only once. The sequenced sample was PBMCs. These receptors were obtained from a female donor in good health and CMV-seronegative.

The gene calls are TRBV9 and TRBJ2-5, with D possibly matching TRBD2 (6 bases). The V gene's germline CDR1 is SGDLS and CDR2 YYNGEE. Deletions cut 4 bases from V and 6 bases from J, with 19 bases between. The CDR3 contains 15 residues. Here the CDR3 reads CASSLGGNVGKTQYF. In DNA form, the CDR3 reads TGTGCCAGCAGCTTAGGAGGGAACGTAGGGAAGACCCAGTACTTC.

The chain couples TRBV9 to TRBJ2-3; D not certain. There are 12 residues in the CDR3. Trimming left V 4 bases short and J 0 bases short, with 3 bases between. Germline CDR1 and CDR2: SGDLS and YYNGEE. CDR3 sequence reads: CASSPSTDTQYF. The CDR3 bases are TGTGCCAGCAGCCCTAGCACAGATACGCAGTATTTT.

This sequence joins TRBV2 and TRBJ1-2, with 11 bases identical to TRBD1. Trimming cost V 4 bases and J 7 bases; bases outside gene matches: 2. Germline values: CDR1 SNHLY, CDR2 FYNNEI. The CDR3 runs to 13 residues. The CDR3, as DNA: TGTGCCAGCAGTGGGACAGGGGGCTTTGGCTACACCTTC. Protein sequence: CASSGTGGFGYTF.

The chain has TRBV7-8 and TRBJ2-7; 11 nucleotides line up with TRBD2. Germline V gene lookup returns CDR1 SGHVS and CDR2 FQNEAQ. The CDR3 is 15 residues long. J gave up 5 bases and V 3 bases, and 6 bases lay outside the gene matches. CDR3 protein: CASSFLAGGLDEQYF. The CDR3 nucleotides read TGTGCCAGCAGCTTTTTAGCGGGAGGGCTCGACGAGCAGTACTTC.

V and J are TRBV5-1 and TRBJ2-1; D might be TRBD2 (6 bases). The CDR3 spans 14 residues. From germline, CDR1 is SGHRS and CDR2 YFSETQ. V was clipped by 3 bases and J by 8 bases, with 15 bases between them. The CDR3 region is CASSSELLAYEQFF. The CDR3 DNA reads as TGCGCCAGCAGCTCAGAGCTACTAGCCTATGAGCAGTTCTTC.

A single count supports this clone. The junction departs from germline at one end; a sequencing error may be responsible. The rearrangement uses TRBV7-7 and TRBJ2-3, with TRBD2 identical over 10 bases. Germline V gene data show CDR1 as SSHAT and CDR2 as FNYEAQ (reference sequence). The length of the CDR3 is 14 residues. The CDR3 region is CASSSGLAADTQYF. The CDR3 DNA reads as TGTGCTAGCAGCTCCGGACTAGCGGCAGATACGCAGTATTTT.

The chain recombines TRBV11-2 with TRBJ1-1; D remains unclear. This CDR3 has 14 residues. Looked up from germline, CDR1 is SGHAT and CDR2 is FQNNGV. The V end was cut by 5 bases, the J end by 1 base, with 11 bases between. CDR3 sequence: CASSLSSKNTEAFF. The CDR3 DNA sequence: TGTGCCAGCAGCCTATCCTCCAAGAACACTGAAGCTTTCTTT.

The table lists this clone with a few counts. The chain employs TRBV19 and TRBJ2-7; 12 bases map to TRBD1. The CDR3 runs to 15 residues. CDR1 is LNHDA, CDR2 SQIVND, per germline (reference sequence). V gave up 3 bases and J gave up 7 bases; unmatched junction bases: 7. The chain's CDR3 is CASSMRGQGAREQYF. CDR3 DNA sequence: TGTGCCAGTAGTATGAGGGGACAGGGGGCTCGGGAGCAGTACTTC.

This clone was observed a few times. This sequence joins TRBV11-2 and TRBJ2-7, with TRBD1 as a possible D gene (6 bases). V shed 6 bases and J shed 0 bases, with 12 bases lying between them. The length of the CDR3 is 14 residues. Germline assignment: CDR1 SGHAT and CDR2 FQNNGV. CDR3 residues: CASSQGQASYEQYF. The CDR3 region has the DNA TGTGCCAGCAGTCAGGGGCAAGCCTCCTACGAGCAGTACTTC.

This chain connects TRBV7-2 to TRBJ2-7, with 10 positions matching TRBD2. The CDR3 length is 15 residues. In germline, CDR1 is SGHTA, CDR2 FQGNSA. With 2 bases clipped from V and 2 bases from J, the junction kept 3 bases outside the gene matches. The CDR3 is CASSLLAGGTYEQYF. As DNA, the CDR3 is TGTGCCAGCAGCTTATTAGCGGGAGGTACCTACGAGCAGTACTTC.

Note on this clone: The CDR3 carries no conserved terminal phenylalanine or tryptophan, so it likely arises from a read error. The CDR3 here is CASSPTGRGTEAFL. The CDR3 region has the DNA TGTGCCAGCAGCCCAACAGGCCGCGGCACTGAAGCTTTCCTT. The rearrangement joins TRBV7-8 to TRBJ1-1; perhaps TRBD1 as D (5 bases). V gave up 5 bases and J gave up 4 bases, with 14 bases separating them. CDR3 length: 14 amino acids. Germline loops: CDR1 SGHVS, CDR2 FQNEAQ.

This rearrangement joins TRBV11-2 to TRBJ2-3; D might be TRBD1 (5 bases). V lost 2 bases, J lost 7 bases, and 13 bases lay in between. Germline V gives CDR1 SGHAT, CDR2 FQNNGV. The CDR3 runs to 14 residues. CDR3 sequence: CASSLRAGSHTQYF. The CDR3 DNA reads as TGTGCCAGCAGCTTAAGGGCAGGGTCGCATACGCAGTATTTT.

The chain links TRBV5-6 to TRBJ2-7; possible D gene TRBD1, 6 bases. The germline V gene encodes CDR1 SGHDT and CDR2 YYEEEE. V was pared by 1 base and J by 5 bases, with 13 bases between. This CDR3 has 14 amino acids. The CDR3 DNA reads as TGTGCCAGCAGCTTGCGTAGAGGGGGAAACGAGCAGTACTTC. Its protein is CASSLRRGGNEQYF.

V gene TRBV7-2 combines with J gene TRBJ1-2, with D tentatively TRBD1 (6 bases). CDR3 length: 13 amino acids. Per germline, CDR1 SGHTA and CDR2 FQGNSA. Trimming took off 6 bases at V and 2 bases at J, with 10 bases between the two ends. CDR3 residues: CASRPTGNYGYTF. The DNA for the CDR3 is TGTGCCAGCAGACCGACAGGAAACTATGGCTACACCTTC.

This chain's CDR3 is CASNPGENEQYF. The CDR3 DNA is TGTGCCAGCAACCCAGGGGAGAACGAGCAGTACTTC. This chain connects TRBV28 to TRBJ2-7; a possible D gene is TRBD1 (6 bases). Trimming stripped 7 bases from V and 5 bases from J, with 12 bases between. The CDR3 extends over 12 amino acids. Germline V gene lookup returns CDR1 MDHEN and CDR2 SYDVKM. Using reference TRBV28 and TRBJ2-7 for the parts outside the CDR3, the full variable domain is DVKVTQSSRYLVKRTGEKVFLECVQDMDHENMFWYRQDPGLGLRLIYFSYDVKMKEKGDIPEGYSVSREKKERFSLILESASTNQTSMYLCASNPGENEQYFGPGTRLTVT.

This chain connects TRBV4-2 to TRBJ1-5, with TRBD1 as a possible D gene (5 bases). V was clipped by 0 bases and J by 6 bases, with 15 bases between them. The CDR3 extends over 16 amino acids. Germline V CDR1 and CDR2: LGHNA, YNFKEQ. In DNA, the CDR3 is TGTGCCAGCAGCCAAGATCCCCAGGGTGGAAGTCAGCCCCAGCATTTT. As protein: CASSQDPQGGSQPQHF.

The chain employs TRBV15 and TRBJ1-5; possibly TRBD1 for D (5 bases). V was pared by 8 bases and J by 3 bases, with 11 bases between. Germline CDR1 LNHNV, CDR2 YYDKDF (reference sequence). The CDR3 has 13 amino acids. The CDR3 DNA follows: TGTGCCACCGGAACAGGCGCCAATCAGCCCCAGCATTTT. Translation: CATGTGANQPQHF. The full variable domain, completed using reference TRBV15 and TRBJ1-5, is DAMVIQNPRYQVTQFGKPVTLSCSQTLNHNVMYWYQQKSSQAPKLLFHYYDKDFNNEADTPDNFQSRRPNTSFCFLDIRSPGLGDTAMYLCATGTGANQPQHFGDGTRLSIL.

The chain combines TRBV9 with TRBJ2-7; TRBD2 matches at 11 bases. Germline V gives CDR1 SGDLS, CDR2 YYNGEE. The CDR3 runs to 14 residues. J was trimmed by 3 bases and V by 5 bases; bases with no gene match: 4. This CDR3 reads CASSGTSGSYEQYF. The CDR3 DNA reads as TGTGCCAGCAGTGGCACTAGCGGGAGCTACGAGCAGTACTTC. Full variable domain (remainder filled in from reference TRBV9 and TRBJ2-7): DSGVTQTPKHLITATGQRVTLRCSPRSGDLSVYWYQQSLDQGLQFLIQYYNGEERAKGNILERFSAQQFPDLHSELNLSSLELGDSALYFCASSGTSGSYEQYFGPGTRLTVT.

This clone has a single count. This sequence joins TRBV7-2 and TRBJ1-1; 7 bases match TRBD1. Trimming at V came to 6 bases and at J to 7 bases, leaving 8 bases not matched to a gene. In germline, CDR1 is SGHTA, CDR2 FQGNSA. The CDR3 has 13 amino acids. The CDR3 loop reads CASSFQGELEAFF. CDR3 DNA sequence: TGTGCCAGCAGTTTCCAGGGGGAGCTTGAAGCTTTCTTT. Based on the CDR3 plus reference TRBV7-2 and TRBJ1-1, the full variable domain is GAGVSQSPSNKVTEKGKDVELRCDPISGHTALYWYRQSLGQGLEFLIYFQGNSAPDKSGLPSDRFSAERTGGSVSTLTIQRTQQEDSAVYLCASSFQGELEAFFGQGTRLTVV.